These 20 T cell receptor beta chains share one sample of origin, sequenced in a study of cytomegalovirus exposure and HLA in healthy donors. Assay used: immunoSEQ multiplex PCR; TCRdb lists only in-frame clones, some missing. The table includes over 250,000 clones, 65% to 90% detected once. The sequencing input was PBMCs. These receptors were collected from a young woman in good health and CMV-seronegative.

The chain recombines TRBV6-5 with TRBJ2-1; 9 positions agree with TRBD1. Trimming at V came to 6 bases and at J to 0 bases, leaving 0 bases not matched to a gene. The germline gives CDR1 MNHEY, CDR2 SVGAGI. This CDR3 is 14 amino acids long. CDR3 in amino acids: CASRDRGSYNEQFF. DNA of the CDR3: TGTGCCAGCAGGGACAGGGGCTCCTACAATGAGCAGTTCTTC.

In its sample, this clone was seen once. J is TRBJ2-1 and V is TRBV5-1; TRBD2 agrees at 7 bases. The V and J ends lost 6 bases and 0 bases, in that order; junction bases with no gene match: 9. The CDR3 sequence is 16 residues long. Germline loops: CDR1 SGHRS, CDR2 YFSETQ. The CDR3 loop reads CASTQRDGSSYNEQFF. CDR3 in DNA: TGCGCCAGCACCCAGCGGGACGGAAGCTCCTACAATGAGCAGTTCTTC.

V usage is TRBV5-1 and J usage is TRBJ1-4; D is uncertain. The CDR3 consists of 14 residues. Germline V gives CDR1 SGHRS, CDR2 YFSETQ. Between the trimmed V and J ends, which lost 1 base and 8 bases, there was a span of 12 bases. The CDR3 DNA reads TGCGCCAGCAGCTTGAGTCGCGGGCAGGAAAAACTGTTTTTT. It is translated as CASSLSRGQEKLFF. Combining the CDR3 with reference TRBV5-1 and TRBJ1-4 gives the whole variable domain KAGVTQTPRYLIKTRGQQVTLSCSPISGHRSVSWYQQTPGQGLQFLFEYFSETQRNKGNFPGRFSGRQFSNSRSEMNVSTLELGDSALYLCASSLSRGQEKLFFGSGTQLSVL.

V usage is TRBV11-2 and J usage is TRBJ1-6, with D perhaps matching TRBD1 (6 bases). There are 15 residues in the CDR3. Germline CDR1 and CDR2: SGHAT and FQNNGV. Trimming removed 7 bases from V and 8 bases from J, with 18 bases in between. The CDR3 spells CASTPEDSLYSPLHF. The DNA of the CDR3 is TGTGCCAGCACCCCAGAGGACAGCCTTTATTCACCCCTCCACTTT.

V and J are TRBV7-6 and TRBJ2-5, with D unclear. Between the trimmed V and J ends, which lost 5 bases and 5 bases, there was a span of 9 bases. Germline V gene lookup returns CDR1 SGHVS and CDR2 FNYEAQ. The CDR3 is 12 residues long. The CDR3 spells CASSLPGETQYF. The CDR3 DNA follows: TGTGCCAGCAGCCTTCCCGGGGAGACCCAGTACTTC.

This clone was detected once. The chain carries TRBV15 and TRBJ2-3; D perhaps matches TRBD1 (5 bases). The germline gives CDR1 LNHNV, CDR2 YYDKDF (reference sequence). The CDR3 is made up of 13 amino acids. V shed 5 bases and J shed 7 bases, with 13 bases lying between them. The CDR3 DNA is TGTGCCACCAGCCTCGACAGTCGAAATACGCAGTATTTT. This sequence encodes CATSLDSRNTQYF.

The chain is built from TRBV5-4 and TRBJ2-5, with 8 nucleotides matching TRBD2. Trimming cost V 4 bases and J 3 bases; bases outside gene matches: 8. The CDR3 consists of 15 residues. Per the germline V gene, CDR1 is SGHNT and CDR2 is YYREEE (reference sequence). CDR3 residues: CASSTGLVIKETQYF. CDR3 sequence (DNA): TGTGCCAGCAGCACGGGACTAGTGATAAAAGAGACCCAGTACTTC.

The V gene is TRBV9, the J gene TRBJ2-2; possible D gene TRBD1, 5 bases. Germline assignment: CDR1 SGDLS and CDR2 YYNGEE. Trimming removed 6 bases at V and 0 bases at J, with 12 bases between. The CDR3 has 15 amino acids. CDR3 bases: TGTGCCAGCAAGGGGCAGCAGACGAACACCGGGGAGCTGTTTTTT. Translated: CASKGQQTNTGELFF.

The chain links TRBV28 to TRBJ2-2; possible D gene TRBD1, 5 bases. Germline V gene data show CDR1 as MDHEN and CDR2 as SYDVKM. V was shortened by 5 bases and J by 4 bases, with 26 bases between the two germline ends. CDR3 length equals 19 residues. CDR3 DNA sequence: TGTGCCAGCAGTGCAGGGATACAGACCCTTACCGATATCACCGGGGAGCTGTTTTTT. As protein: CASSAGIQTLTDITGELFF.

The genes are TRBV7-9 and TRBJ1-1; 8 bases fit TRBD1. This CDR3 region has 15 residues. The J segment lost 0 bases and the V segment lost 4 bases, leaving 4 bases of the junction unmatched. CDR1 is SEHNR and CDR2 is FQNEAQ in the germline V gene (reference sequence). CDR3 sequence: CASSSGQGLNTEAFF. The CDR3 region has the DNA TGTGCCAGCAGCTCCGGACAGGGTTTGAACACTGAAGCTTTCTTT.

The chain uses TRBV9 and TRBJ1-1, with 8 bases fitting TRBD1. The germline CDR1 and CDR2 sequences are SGDLS and YYNGEE. The CDR3 is 17 amino acids. The V gene end was trimmed by 0 bases and the J gene end by 4 bases; junction bases not matched to a gene: 11. This CDR3 is CASSVAGNGQGGTEAFF. CDR3 sequence (DNA): TGTGCCAGCAGCGTAGCTGGAAACGGACAGGGAGGCACTGAAGCTTTCTTT.

This sequence joins TRBV5-6 and TRBJ2-2, with D perhaps TRBD1 (6 bases). The CDR3 length is 14 residues. V dropped 1 base and J dropped 8 bases, with 12 bases sitting between them. The germline V gene has CDR1 SGHDT and CDR2 YYEEEE. This CDR3 is CASSLKAGAGELFF. DNA for the CDR3: TGTGCCAGCAGCTTGAAGGCAGGGGCGGGGGAGCTGTTTTTT.

As to this clone: Other DNA sequences in this sample translate to the same CDR3. The gene calls are TRBV9 and TRBJ2-3; the D gene is possibly TRBD2 (5 bases). In germline, CDR1 is SGDLS, CDR2 YYNGEE. CDR3 length: 12 residues. The ends were cut back, 3 bases at V and 3 bases at J, with 5 bases in the middle. The CDR3 coding sequence is TGTGCCAGCAGCGGACTAACAGATACGCAGTATTTT. Amino acids: CASSGLTDTQYF.

The V call is TRBV18, the J call TRBJ2-7, with TRBD2 matching 14 bases. The CDR3 sequence is 16 residues long. CDR1 is KGHSH and CDR2 is LQKENI in the germline V gene. The V gene end was trimmed by 0 bases and the J gene end by 6 bases; junction bases not matched to a gene: 4. For the CDR3, the DNA is TGTGCCAGCTCACCACCGGGACTAGCGGGGGTTTTCGAGCAGTACTTC. Translation gives CASSPPGLAGVFEQYF.

This chain connects TRBV30 to TRBJ1-3; possible D gene TRBD1, 5 bases. The V gene lost 3 bases and the J gene lost 4 bases, with 10 bases spanning the gap. Germline V CDR1 and CDR2: GTSNPN, SVGIG (reference sequence). The length of the CDR3 is 13 residues. The CDR3 is CAWSAGGGNTIYF. DNA of the CDR3: TGTGCCTGGAGCGCCGGGGGAGGAAACACCATATATTTT.

This rearrangement joins TRBV7-9 to TRBJ2-3, with 10 positions matching TRBD2. The CDR3 is 18 amino acids. After removal of 5 bases from V and 3 bases from J, the junction contained 14 bases not matched to a gene. The germline gives CDR1 SEHNR, CDR2 FQNEAQ (reference sequence). CDR3 residues: CASSLLAGDEEGTDTQYF. The CDR3 DNA is TGTGCCAGCAGCCTTCTAGCGGGAGACGAGGAGGGGACAGATACGCAGTATTTT.

The CDR3 loop is CASSLAAGSSGNTIYF. The CDR3 DNA sequence: TGCGCCAGCAGCTTGGCGGCAGGGTCCTCTGGAAACACCATATATTTT. This chain connects TRBV5-1 to TRBJ1-3; a possible D gene is TRBD1 (5 bases). Germline values: CDR1 SGHRS, CDR2 YFSETQ. The CDR3 totals 16 residues. V dropped 0 bases and J dropped 0 bases, with 10 bases sitting between them.

V gene TRBV7-8 combines with J gene TRBJ2-7; TRBD1 agrees at 9 bases. CDR3 length: 15 residues. The trim removed 4 bases at V and 3 bases at J, leaving 7 bases unmatched. Germline V lookup: CDR1 SGHVS, CDR2 FQNEAQ. The CDR3 region is CASSSWDRAVYEQYF. CDR3 sequence (DNA): TGTGCCAGCAGCTCCTGGGACAGGGCGGTCTACGAGCAGTACTTC.

This clone turned up a few times. The V call is TRBV6-6, the J call TRBJ2-1; TRBD2 matches at 14 bases. Looked up from germline, CDR1 is MNHNY and CDR2 is SVGAGI (reference sequence). CDR3 length equals 15 residues. Germline trimming cut 6 bases from V and 9 bases from J; bases unmatched to any gene: 7. CDR3 sequence: CASSSGTSGSSEQFF. The CDR3 coding sequence is TGTGCCAGCAGCTCCGGGACTAGCGGGAGTAGTGAGCAGTTCTTC.

The V call is TRBV6-5, the J call TRBJ1-2; TRBD1 matches 9 bases. This CDR3 has 16 amino acids. Germline V gene sequence: CDR1 MNHEY, CDR2 SVGAGI. The J segment lost 7 bases and the V segment lost 0 bases, leaving 9 bases of the junction unmatched. The DNA for the CDR3 is TGTGCCAGCAGTTACTCGACGGGACAGGGCGAACTTGGCTACACCTTC. Its translation is CASSYSTGQGELGYTF.